The 21 T cell receptor beta chains below were found in one sample sequenced in a study of cytomegalovirus exposure and HLA in healthy donors. It was with 60 Vbeta and 13 Jbeta primers that the PCR ran. The table came from immunoSEQ multiplex PCR; TCRdb's copy has only in-frame clones and leaves some out. The table includes over 150,000 clones, 80% detected once. What was sequenced was PBMCs. The source is a human donor in good health.

This clone was recorded only once. The gene calls are TRBV6-6 and TRBJ1-2; D remains unclear. Germline CDR1 is MNHNY and CDR2 is SVGAGI (reference sequence). Trimming shortened V by 0 bases and J by 2 bases, and 13 bases separated the two germline ends. This CDR3 spans 16 amino acids. The CDR3 loop is CASSYSIQIANYGYTF. The CDR3 DNA reads TGTGCCAGCAGTTACTCGATACAGATTGCCAACTATGGCTACACCTTC.

In this sample, this clone turned up a few times. The rearrangement joins TRBV15 to TRBJ2-6; D may be TRBD1 (6 bases). With 0 bases removed from V and 2 bases from J, the gap between germline ends came to 8 bases. CDR1 is LNHNV, CDR2 YYDKDF, per germline (reference sequence). The CDR3 is made up of 16 amino acids. The CDR3 DNA follows: TGTGCCACCAGCAGAGATCCAGGGGCTGGGGCCAACGTCCTGACTTTC. Its translation: CATSRDPGAGANVLTF.

The chain recombines TRBV21-1 with TRBJ1-2; the D call in the table, TRBD1, was not verified against the DNA. TRBV21-1 is a pseudogene segment. The CDR3 spans 16 residues. The CDR3 spells CASSKPPHDRERGYTF. CDR3 bases: TGTGCCAGCAGCAAACCCCCCCATGACAGGGAGAGGGGCTACACCTTC.

The chain joins TRBV9 to TRBJ2-3; tentative D call: TRBD2 (6 bases). The ends were cut back, 4 bases at V and 1 base at J, with 13 bases in the middle. Germline CDR1 reads SGDLS; CDR2 reads YYNGEE. The CDR3 is 15 residues long. Here the CDR3 reads CASSTRDSRTDTQYF. In nucleotides, the CDR3 is TGTGCCAGCAGCACCAGGGACTCCCGCACAGATACGCAGTATTTT.

V gene TRBV11-2 combines with J gene TRBJ2-1, with TRBD2 as a possible D gene (7 bases). Trimming removed 2 bases at V and 13 bases at J, with 15 bases between. The CDR3 consists of 13 residues. Germline values: CDR1 SGHAT, CDR2 FQNNGV. The CDR3 nucleotides read TGTGCCAGCAGCTTAAAGGGGGGGGACCGTCAGTTCTTC. Translation: CASSLKGGDRQFF.

The chain combines TRBV6-5 with TRBJ2-1, with 11 nucleotides matching TRBD2. The CDR3 runs 14 residues. J lost 4 bases, V lost 5 bases, and 1 base had no gene match. Germline V gene lookup returns CDR1 MNHEY and CDR2 SVGAGI. Written as DNA, the CDR3 is TGTGCCAGCAGTCCTAGCGGGGGGTACAATGAGCAGTTCTTC. This encodes CASSPSGGYNEQFF.

There are a few counts of this clone. V gene TRBV7-9 combines with J gene TRBJ1-2, with D unresolved. Trimming shortened V by 3 bases and J by 3 bases, and 11 bases separated the two germline ends. Germline CDR1 SEHNR, CDR2 FQNEAQ (reference sequence). The CDR3 contains 14 residues. CDR3 region: CASSFEGSDYGYTF. The CDR3 DNA reads TGTGCCAGCAGCTTCGAGGGTAGCGACTATGGCTACACCTTC.

V is TRBV15 and J is TRBJ2-7, with 8 nucleotides matching TRBD1. Germline V gene data show CDR1 as LNHNV and CDR2 as YYDKDF (reference sequence). The CDR3 is 15 residues long. Trimming at V came to 0 bases and at J to 3 bases, leaving 4 bases not matched to a gene. CDR3 loop: CATSRDRQGNYEQYF. Here the CDR3 DNA reads TGTGCCACCAGCAGAGACCGACAGGGGAACTACGAGCAGTACTTC. Supplemented by reference TRBV15 and TRBJ2-7, the full variable domain reads DAMVIQNPRYQVTQFGKPVTLSCSQTLNHNVMYWYQQKSSQAPKLLFHYYDKDFNNEADTPDNFQSRRPNTSFCFLDIRSPGLGDTAMYLCATSRDRQGNYEQYFGPGTRLTVT.

The CDR3 DNA reads TGTGCCAGCAGCGTATCTAGCGGGGGGAGTAACACCGGGGAGCTGTTTTTT. It encodes CASSVSSGGSNTGELFF. This chain uses TRBV9 with TRBJ2-2; 11 bases map to TRBD2. After removal of 1 base from V and 2 bases from J, the junction contained 4 bases not matched to a gene. Germline CDR1 is SGDLS and CDR2 is YYNGEE. This CDR3 region has 17 residues.

The chain employs TRBV12-5 and TRBJ2-7; 10 bases fit TRBD1. This CDR3 is 15 amino acids long. CDR1 and CDR2 (germline): LGHNT, FRNRAP. Trimming at V came to 0 bases and at J to 3 bases, leaving 2 bases not matched to a gene. CDR3 sequence: CASGLVRDRGYEQYF. The CDR3 DNA follows: TGTGCTAGTGGTTTGGTCCGGGACAGGGGCTACGAGCAGTACTTC.

This clone was observed a few times. The V and J genes are TRBV6-1 and TRBJ2-7, with D tentatively TRBD2 (7 bases). V lost 6 bases and J lost 3, with 18 bases in between. The germline V gene encodes CDR1 MNHNS and CDR2 SASEGT. This CDR3 comprises 15 residues. CDR3 residues: CASRGVVGGVYEQYF. CDR3 nucleotides: TGTGCCAGCAGGGGGGTAGTAGGGGGGGTCTACGAGCAGTACTTC.

This clone was found a few times. The V gene is TRBV6-5, the J gene TRBJ1-1; D is undetermined. This CDR3 has 14 residues. The ends were cut back, 7 bases at V and 1 base at J, with 13 bases in the middle. CDR1 MNHEY and CDR2 SVGAGI come from the germline V gene. This CDR3 is CASMWAQENTEAFF. DNA for the CDR3: TGTGCCAGCATGTGGGCGCAAGAGAACACTGAAGCTTTCTTT.

The gene calls are TRBV12-5 and TRBJ1-1; TRBD1 agrees at 8 bases. The J segment lost 5 bases and the V segment lost 3 bases, leaving 2 bases of the junction unmatched. CDR1 LGHNT and CDR2 FRNRAP come from the germline V gene. The CDR3 totals 13 residues. The CDR3: CASGFDRGTEAFF. The CDR3 bases are TGTGCTAGTGGTTTTGACAGGGGTACTGAAGCTTTCTTT.

The CDR3, as DNA: TGTGCCAGCAGCCGCAGGGGAGTGTGCTGTCTCGTAGCTTTCTTT. This translates into CASSRRGVCCLVAFF. The gene calls are TRBV7-9 and TRBJ1-1; D perhaps matches TRBD1 (6 bases). The CDR3 is 15 amino acids. V was pared by 5 bases and J by 10 bases, with 23 bases between. Per germline, CDR1 SEHNR and CDR2 FQNEAQ (reference sequence).

The chain carries TRBV7-9 and TRBJ2-3; 7 bases map to TRBD2. Trimming cost V 5 bases and J 0 bases; bases outside gene matches: 8. CDR3 length: 16 amino acids. Germline CDR1 is SEHNR and CDR2 is FQNEAQ (reference sequence). CDR3 loop: CASSPGAGRSTDTQYF. The CDR3 DNA is TGTGCCAGCAGCCCTGGAGCGGGGCGGAGCACAGATACGCAGTATTTT.

Here the CDR3 reads CASSQPGQGSTDTQYF. In nucleotides, the CDR3 is TGCGCCAGCAGCCAGCCCGGACAGGGTTCCACAGATACGCAGTATTTT. The V call is TRBV4-1, the J call TRBJ2-3, with TRBD1 matching 8 bases. The ends lost 3 bases at V and 2 bases at J; junction bases unmatched: 7. The CDR3 runs to 16 residues. Germline assignment: CDR1 MGHRA and CDR2 YSYEKL.

The chain combines TRBV5-4 with TRBJ2-3; TRBD2 matches at 7 bases. The V and J ends lost 0 bases and 0 bases, in that order; junction bases with no gene match: 1. Germline V CDR1 and CDR2: SGHNT, YYREEE (reference sequence). The CDR3 sequence is 15 residues long. CDR3 in amino acids: CASSLGGGSTDTQYF. DNA of the CDR3: TGTGCCAGCAGCTTGGGGGGGGGAAGCACAGATACGCAGTATTTT.

The chain carries TRBV2 and TRBJ2-2, with 8 bases lining up with TRBD2. J gave up 2 bases and V 4 bases, and 3 bases lay outside the gene matches. Germline V gene data show CDR1 as SNHLY and CDR2 as FYNNEI. The CDR3 is 15 amino acids. This chain's CDR3 is CASSVSGANTGELFF. Written as DNA, the CDR3 is TGTGCCAGCAGTGTTAGCGGGGCAAACACCGGGGAGCTGTTTTTT.

Only a few counts were recorded for this clone. The V call is TRBV4-3, the J call TRBJ1-4; D unresolved. V was clipped by 0 bases and J by 1 base, with 12 bases between them. The CDR3 is made up of 17 amino acids. Looked up from germline, CDR1 is LGHNA and CDR2 is YSLEER. DNA for the CDR3: TGCGCCAGCAGCCAAGAGAGTTTTGGGAGAACTAATGAAAAACTGTTTTTT. Amino acid sequence: CASSQESFGRTNEKLFF.

The gene calls are TRBV6-1 and TRBJ2-7; TRBD1 matches 7 bases. The CDR3 covers 13 residues. V was pared by 5 bases and J by 4 bases, with 5 bases of the junction left unmatched. Germline CDR1 and CDR2: MNHNS and SASEGT. The CDR3 DNA is TGTGCCAGCAGTACGGGACAGCGATACGAGCAGTACTTC. Encoded protein: CASSTGQRYEQYF.

About this clone: This is likely a read error, given that the CDR3 carries no conserved phenylalanine or tryptophan at its end. This chain connects TRBV29-1 to TRBJ2-7, with 10 positions matching TRBD1. The length of the CDR3 is 12 residues. Unmatched junction bases numbered 4, after V lost 4 bases and J lost 7 bases. Germline V lookup: CDR1 SQVTM, CDR2 ANQGSEA. The CDR3 is CSVVWTGGEQYL. In DNA form, the CDR3 reads TGCAGCGTTGTATGGACAGGGGGAGAGCAGTACCTC.